These 18 T cell receptor beta chains were sequenced from one sample in a study of blood T cell repertoires in COVID-19. Produced via immunoSEQ multiplex PCR; TCRdb's table is partial and in-frame only. Of around 86,000 clones in the sample, roughly 82% were seen once. Sequences were obtained from peripheral blood. These receptors were collected from a human donor in a cohort sampled during active COVID-19.

The chain has TRBV5-1 and TRBJ1-2; 8 positions agree with TRBD1. The CDR3 is made up of 12 amino acids. The V gene's germline CDR1 is SGHRS and CDR2 YFSETQ. The J segment lost 4 bases and the V segment lost 4 bases, leaving 0 bases of the junction unmatched. The CDR3 nucleotides read TGCGCCAGCAGCGGACAGGGCTATGGCTACACCTTC. Translated, it gives CASSGQGYGYTF.

The chain combines TRBV3-1 (or the pseudogene TRBV3-2) with TRBJ2-7; TRBD1 matches 9 bases. Unmatched junction bases numbered 14, after V lost 5 bases and J lost 6 bases. This CDR3 has 16 residues. Germline loops: CDR1 LGHDT, CDR2 YNNKEL (reference sequence). The CDR3 reads CASSSRKERTGVEQYF. Here the CDR3 DNA reads TGTGCCAGCAGCTCGCGGAAGGAGCGGACAGGGGTCGAGCAGTACTTC.

This clone showed up just a few times. The chain recombines TRBV30 with TRBJ2-7; 7 nucleotides align to TRBD1. The J segment lost 4 bases and the V segment lost 4 bases, leaving 7 bases of the junction unmatched. The germline V gene encodes CDR1 GTSNPN and CDR2 SVGIG (reference sequence). This CDR3 contains 13 residues. CDR3 sequence: CAWMTGNRYEQYF. CDR3 nucleotides: TGTGCCTGGATGACAGGGAATAGGTACGAGCAGTACTTC.

V gene TRBV6-1 combines with J gene TRBJ1-5, with TRBD1 matching over 11 bases. The CDR3 has 18 residues. J gave up 3 bases and V 4 bases, and 11 bases lay outside the gene matches. Germline V gene sequence: CDR1 MNHNS, CDR2 SASEGT. DNA for the CDR3: TGTGCCAGCAGTGTCGGACAGGGGGCGTCTTTCGTCAATCAGCCCCAGCATTTT. Its translation: CASSVGQGASFVNQPQHF.

The rearrangement links TRBV6-5 to TRBJ2-7; 9 bases agree with TRBD1. The ends lost 6 bases at V and 2 bases at J; junction bases unmatched: 5. The CDR3 is 14 amino acids. The germline V gene has CDR1 MNHEY and CDR2 SVGAGI. The CDR3 protein is CASRAGTGTYEQYF. The CDR3 bases are TGTGCCAGCAGGGCCGGGACAGGGACCTACGAGCAGTACTTC.

The chain links TRBV5-6 to TRBJ1-5, with a possible D match to TRBD1 (6 bases). V lost 1 base to trimming and J lost 0 bases, with 11 bases between them. The CDR3 totals 16 residues. Germline V lookup: CDR1 SGHDT, CDR2 YYEEEE. The CDR3 DNA sequence: TGTGCCAGCAGCTTGACAGGGTCATATAGCAATCAGCCCCAGCATTTT. Its translation: CASSLTGSYSNQPQHF. The whole variable domain, remainder taken from reference TRBV5-6 and TRBJ1-5, is DAGVTQSPTHLIKTRGQQVTLRCSPKSGHDTVSWYQQALGQGPQFIFQYYEEEERQRGNFPDRFSGHQFPNYSSELNVNALLLGDSALYLCASSLTGSYSNQPQHFGDGTRLSIL.

A single count supports this clone. The V gene is TRBV28, the J gene TRBJ1-1; D is perhaps TRBD1 (5 bases). The germline CDR1 and CDR2 sequences are MDHEN and SYDVKM. The germline V and J ends were trimmed by 7 bases and 3 bases, with 21 bases remaining between them. CDR3 length equals 16 residues. CDR3 DNA sequence: TGTGCCAGCACCGCCGCGGGGGGATTTGGGGACACTGAAGCTTTCTTT. It specifies CASTAAGGFGDTEAFF.

The rearrangement uses TRBV3-1 (or the pseudogene TRBV3-2) and TRBJ2-3; 7 positions agree with TRBD2. V shed 0 bases, J shed 2 bases, and the junction held 8 bases outside the gene matches. CDR3 length: 17 amino acids. Germline CDR1 and CDR2: LGHDT and YNNKEL (reference sequence). The CDR3 region has the DNA TGTGCCAGCAGCCAAGATCGACTAGCTCGATTCACAGATACGCAGTATTTT. Translation: CASSQDRLARFTDTQYF.

The DNA of the CDR3 is TGTGCCAGCAGCTTAGGGGGTCAGCGGGAAAAACTGTTTTTT. Protein: CASSLGGQREKLFF. V is TRBV11-2 and J is TRBJ1-4, with D unresolved. The CDR3 length is 14 residues. Per the germline V gene, CDR1 is SGHAT and CDR2 is FQNNGV. The germline V and J ends were trimmed by 1 base and 8 bases, with 11 bases remaining between them.

This chain uses TRBV5-5 with TRBJ1-5; D perhaps matches TRBD1 (6 bases). This CDR3 comprises 15 residues. V lost 4 bases to trimming and J lost 0 bases, with 11 bases between them. The germline V gene encodes CDR1 SGHKS and CDR2 YYEKEE (reference sequence). The CDR3 nucleotides read TGTGCCAGCAGCCCGGACAGTCTTAGCAATCAGCCCCAGCATTTT. This encodes CASSPDSLSNQPQHF.

The chain has TRBV6-5 and TRBJ1-1; D gene unclear. The CDR3 runs 15 residues. In germline, CDR1 is MNHEY, CDR2 SVGAGI. V lost 0 bases to trimming and J lost 4 bases, with 12 bases between them. The CDR3 bases are TGTGCCAGCAGTTACTCGAGAGGGATGGCCACTGAAGCTTTCTTT. This codes for CASSYSRGMATEAFF.

This chain connects TRBV19 to TRBJ2-3; D possibly corresponds to TRBD2 (5 bases). The germline CDR1 and CDR2 sequences are LNHDA and SQIVND (reference sequence). There are 15 residues in the CDR3. Deletions cut 7 bases from V and 0 bases from J, with 14 bases between. In nucleotides, the CDR3 is TGTGCCAGTAACGTACTAGGCACTAGCACAGATACGCAGTATTTT. It is translated as CASNVLGTSTDTQYF.

The J gene is TRBJ2-6, the V gene TRBV28; 10 bases fit TRBD1. CDR1 is MDHEN, CDR2 SYDVKM, per germline. Trimming took 6 bases from V and 0 from J; bases not matched to a gene: 8. The CDR3 loop spans 18 amino acids. The DNA for the CDR3 is TGTGCCAGCAGATTCCGGGACAGGGGTCCCTCTGGGGCCAACGTCCTGACTTTC. This codes for CASRFRDRGPSGANVLTF.

J is TRBJ1-2 and V is TRBV7-3, with 8 positions matching TRBD1. The CDR3 is 12 amino acids. V shed 5 bases, J shed 8 bases, and the junction held 4 bases outside the gene matches. Germline values: CDR1 SGHTA, CDR2 FQGTGA. DNA for the CDR3: TGTGCCAGCAGCGGGGACAGGAAAGGCTACACCTTC. Amino acids: CASSGDRKGYTF.

The rearrangement joins TRBV18 to TRBJ1-3; D remains ambiguous. CDR1 is KGHSH, CDR2 LQKENI, per germline. V lost 2 bases and J 8 bases, leaving 13 bases between the germline ends. CDR3 length equals 14 residues. This CDR3 reads CASSPGGLLHTIYF. Written as DNA, the CDR3 is TGTGCCAGCTCACCAGGCGGCCTTTTGCACACCATATATTTT.

The genes are TRBV27 and TRBJ1-1; the D is unclear. The CDR3 is 13 amino acids. CDR1 MNHEY and CDR2 SMNVEV come from the germline V gene (reference sequence). The V gene lost 0 bases and the J gene lost 3 bases, with 5 bases spanning the gap. The CDR3 is CASSLSRDTEAFF. Here the CDR3 DNA reads TGTGCCAGCAGTTTATCCCGAGACACTGAAGCTTTCTTT.

The chain recombines TRBV27 with TRBJ2-7; 9 nucleotides align to TRBD1. Trimming at V came to 6 bases and at J to 2 bases, leaving 5 bases not matched to a gene. CDR3 length: 14 amino acids. Germline-derived CDR1 and CDR2 are MNHEY and SMNVEV (reference sequence). CDR3 in DNA: TGTGCCAGCAGGCTACAGGGGGCCCCCTACGAGCAGTACTTC. It specifies CASRLQGAPYEQYF.

This chain connects TRBV2 to TRBJ1-6, with a possible D match to TRBD1 (5 bases). The CDR3 is made up of 13 amino acids. Trimming cost V 11 bases and J 7 bases, with 15 bases left between them. CDR1 is SNHLY, CDR2 FYNNEI, per germline. Here the CDR3 reads CASRLGGNSPLHF. The DNA of the CDR3 is TGTGCCTCCCGCTTGGGGGGGAATTCACCCCTCCACTTT. Full variable domain (rest looked up from reference TRBV2 and TRBJ1-6): EPEVTQTPSHQVTQMGQEVILRCVPISNHLYFYWYRQILGQKVEFLVSFYNNEISEKSEIFDDQFSVERPDGSNFTLKIRSTKLEDSAMYFCASRLGGNSPLHFGNGTRLTVT.